Listed below are T cell receptor beta chains from one sample, sequenced in a study of blood T cell repertoires in COVID-19. Clones were read by immunoSEQ multiplex PCR, and TCRdb kept only the in-frame ones, dropping some. The sample consists of a few hundred thousand clones, 88% of them appearing once. Sequencing used peripheral blood. These receptor sequences come from a man in his sixties who had recovered from COVID-19. Each CDR3 is given with its conserved first and last residue. A D gene is named only where the DNA matches it firmly. Rows give clone size only sometimes, using once, few, many, or a class for an expanded clone.

V gene,J gene,clone size,D gene,CDR3 protein,CDR3 DNA
TRBV9,TRBJ2-7,-,-,CASSVGGLSREQYF,TGTGCCAGCAGCGTTGGAGGCTTAAGCCGGGAGCAGTACTTC
TRBV6-9,TRBJ2-7,once,-,CASGRGLFPWGSYEQYF,TGTGCCAGCGGGCGGGGTCTATTCCCTTGGGGCTCCTACGAGCAGTACTTC
TRBV5-1,TRBJ2-5,-,-,CASSSTGTPLRLETQYF,TGCGCCAGCAGCTCCACCGGGACTCCGCTTCGATTGGAGACCCAGTACTTC
TRBV9,TRBJ2-5,-,-,CASSASPPETQYF,TGTGCCAGCAGCGCGTCCCCCCCGGAGACCCAGTACTTC
TRBV18,TRBJ2-7,-,-,CASSPSGVEQYF,TGTGCCAGCTCACCGTCAGGGGTCGAGCAGTACTTC
TRBV7-8,TRBJ2-3,-,TRBD1,CASSKGTAYTDTQYF,TGTGCCAGCAGCAAAGGGACAGCATACACAGATACGCAGTATTTT
TRBV19,TRBJ1-5,-,-,CASSMGGNQPQHF,TGTGCCAGTAGTATGGGGGGGAATCAGCCCCAGCATTTT
TRBV2,TRBJ1-6,-,TRBD1,CASSGDRSLALSPLHF,TGTGCCAGCAGTGGGGACAGGTCATTAGCCCTATCACCCCTCCACTTT
TRBV7-8,TRBJ1-2,-,TRBD1,CASSPRQGDYGYTF,TGTGCCAGCAGCCCCAGACAGGGGGACTATGGCTACACCTTC
TRBV19,TRBJ1-1,once,TRBD1,CASTVRTGDGTEAFF,TGTGCCAGTACCGTACGGACAGGGGACGGCACTGAAGCTTTCTTT
TRBV2,TRBJ2-7,once,TRBD1,CASRGQYYEQYF,TGTGCCAGCAGGGGACAGTATTACGAGCAGTACTTC
TRBV19,TRBJ1-2,-,TRBD1,CASSIGQGQYGYTF,TGTGCCAGTAGTATCGGACAGGGGCAATATGGCTACACCTTC
TRBV19,TRBJ2-7,-,TRBD2,CASSIGTSGGEQYF,TGTGCCAGTAGTATCGGGACTAGCGGGGGCGAGCAGTACTTC
TRBV9,TRBJ2-1,-,TRBD2,CASSSLAGGLGEQFF,TGTGCCAGCAGCTCCCTAGCGGGGGGGCTGGGTGAGCAGTTCTTC
TRBV18,TRBJ2-5,-,-,CASSQLGQKETQYF,TGTGCCAGCTCACAATTAGGACAGAAAGAGACCCAGTACTTC
TRBV5-1,TRBJ2-7,-,-,CASSLDPQGYEQYF,TGCGCCAGCAGCTTGGATCCACAGGGCTACGAGCAGTACTTC
TRBV7-2,TRBJ1-4,-,-,CRGSGGGNEKLFF,TGTAGGGGTTCGGGAGGTGGAAATGAAAAACTGTTTTTT
TRBV12-3/TRBV12-4,TRBJ1-1,-,-,CASSSARDTEAFF,TGTGCCAGCAGTTCTGCCAGGGACACTGAAGCTTTCTTT
TRBV5-6,TRBJ2-7,-,TRBD2,CASSSSAGGPSPYEQYF,TGTGCCAGCAGCTCGAGTGCGGGGGGGCCTTCCCCCTACGAGCAGTACTTC
TRBV5-1,TRBJ1-1,-,-,CASSYAGLTNTEAFF,TGCGCCAGCAGCTATGCTGGGCTTACGAACACTGAAGCTTTCTTT
TRBV5-1,TRBJ1-1,-,-,CASSLIGGRMSTEAFF,TGCGCCAGCAGCTTGATCGGGGGAAGGATGAGCACTGAAGCTTTCTTT
TRBV19,TRBJ1-6,-,TRBD1,CASSTGTGGFSPLHF,TGTGCCAGTAGTACCGGGACAGGGGGGTTTTCACCCCTCCACTTT
TRBV5-1,TRBJ2-2,-,-,CASSLVMVEITGELFF,TGCGCCAGCAGCTTGGTTATGGTAGAAATCACCGGGGAGCTGTTTTTT
TRBV4-1,TRBJ1-1,-,-,CASRPPGIGNTEAFF,TGCGCCAGCAGGCCGCCCGGTATTGGGAACACTGAAGCTTTCTTT
TRBV27,TRBJ2-3,-,-,CASIPAAQGFTDTQYF,TGTGCCAGCATCCCCGCGGCGCAGGGATTCACAGATACGCAGTATTTT
TRBV19,TRBJ1-5,-,TRBD1,CASSPWDRASYSNQPQHF,TGTGCCAGTAGTCCTTGGGACAGGGCATCTTATAGCAATCAGCCCCAGCATTTT
TRBV2,TRBJ2-1,-,TRBD2,CASSVRLAGSNEQFF,TGTGCCAGCAGTGTTCGACTAGCGGGGAGTAATGAGCAGTTCTTC
TRBV30,TRBJ2-7,-,TRBD2,CAWSPMRLAGGREQYF,TGTGCCTGGAGTCCAATGAGACTAGCGGGGGGGCGCGAGCAGTACTTC
TRBV18,TRBJ1-5,-,-,CASSPPQGQPQHF,TGTGCCAGCTCACCACCCCAGGGTCAGCCCCAGCATTTT
TRBV4-2,TRBJ1-2,-,-,CASSREGAGSSPYGYTF,TGTGCCAGCAGCCGGGAGGGTGCAGGAAGTTCCCCCTATGGCTACACCTTC
TRBV6-4,TRBJ1-6,-,TRBD1,CASGQGTSPLHF,TGTGCCAGTGGACAGGGTACTTCACCCCTCCACTTT
TRBV5-1,TRBJ2-7,-,-,CASKNTANYEQYF,TGCGCCTCCAAAAACACAGCCAACTACGAGCAGTACTTC
TRBV25-1,TRBJ1-4,-,-,CASTQTATNEKLFF,TGTGCCAGCACCCAGACAGCAACTAATGAAAAACTGTTTTTT
TRBV5-1,TRBJ2-7,-,TRBD1,CASSSQGAGNEQYF,TGCGCCAGCAGCTCACAGGGGGCTGGCAACGAGCAGTACTTC
TRBV12-2,TRBJ2-1,once,-,CASRPGGGNNEQFF,TGTGCAAGTCGGCCCGGGGGGGGCAACAATGAGCAGTTCTTC
TRBV7-2,TRBJ1-3,-,TRBD1,CASSSRDSPNTIYF,TGTGCCAGCAGCTCGAGGGACAGCCCAAACACCATATATTTT
TRBV18,TRBJ1-6,-,-,CASSPGVGRDVSPLHF,TGTGCCAGCTCACCGGGCGTCGGCAGGGATGTTTCACCCCTCCACTTT
TRBV15,TRBJ2-7,once,TRBD1,CATSSLDRGFYEQYF,TGTGCCACCAGCAGCCTCGACAGGGGTTTCTACGAGCAGTACTTC
TRBV7-9,TRBJ1-1,few,TRBD1,CASSPRTGANTEAFF,TGTGCCAGCAGCCCGAGGACAGGAGCGAACACTGAAGCTTTCTTT
TRBV6-5,TRBJ2-7,-,TRBD1,CASRGPGQGSYEQYF,TGTGCCAGCAGGGGGCCAGGACAGGGTTCCTACGAGCAGTACTTC
TRBV27,TRBJ2-3,-,TRBD2,CASSYGAGGRTDTQYF,TGTGCCAGCAGTTATGGAGCGGGGGGCCGCACAGATACGCAGTATTTT
TRBV11-2,TRBJ1-4,few,TRBD1,CASSWTGVEKLFF,TGTGCCAGCAGCTGGACAGGGGTTGAAAAACTGTTTTTT
TRBV7-2,TRBJ2-3,-,-,CASSVQPGIDTQYF,TGTGCCAGCAGCGTACAACCGGGGATAGATACGCAGTATTTT
TRBV9,TRBJ1-6,-,TRBD1,CASSTQPGQGFGSPLHF,TGTGCCAGCAGCACCCAGCCGGGACAGGGTTTCGGGTCACCCCTCCACTTT
TRBV7-9,TRBJ1-1,-,TRBD1,CASSPPTGSNTEAFF,TGTGCCAGCAGCCCACCGACAGGGTCGAACACTGAAGCTTTCTTT